This T cell receptor (beta chain) appears in the sequencing data of a study of blood T cell repertoires in COVID-19. Across the study: Material from acute and convalescent COVID-19 was sourced from the United States, Italy and Spain. Nucleic acid was either cDNA or gDNA, and it came from T cells, B-cell-depleted T cells, or PBMCs.

TCRdb keeps only in-frame clones here, not all; method: immunoSEQ multiplex PCR. This sample has about 150,000 clones; approximately 83% occur once, and the top ten carry approximately 32%. CDR1 is SGHNT, CDR2 YYREEE, per germline (reference sequence). The CDR3 covers 16 residues. V was clipped by 5 bases and J by 1 base; unmatched bases: 7. This clone showed up just a few times. This TCR derives from a woman in her sixties or seventies with acute or convalescent COVID-19. The chain combines TRBV5-4 with TRBJ2-1, with 9 positions matching TRBD1. Input material: peripheral blood. CDR3 nucleotide sequence: TGTGCCAGCAGTCGAGGACAGGGGTTTTCCTACAATGAGCAGTTCTTC. This gives the protein CASSRGQGFSYNEQFF.